A selection of T cell receptor beta chains follows, all from one sample in a study of blood T cell repertoires in COVID-19. Clones were read by immunoSEQ multiplex PCR, and TCRdb kept only the in-frame ones, dropping some. The sample lists 30,000 to 40,000 clones; about 72% were seen once. What was sequenced was peripheral blood. Receptors originate from a woman in her fifties or sixties with acute or convalescent COVID-19. Each CDR3 is given with its conserved first and last residue. Each record gives: D gene, V gene, J gene, clone size, CDR3 protein, CDR3 DNA. The D gene is left open where the match is weak. The listing skips clone size in some rows; elsewhere it reads once, few, many or a size class.

d_call: TRBD1
v_call: TRBV6-6
j_call: TRBJ1-1
clone_size: .
cdr3_aa: CASRKTGEYTEAFF
cdr3_nt: TGTGCCAGCAGGAAGACAGGGGAATACACTGAAGCTTTCTTT

d_call: .
v_call: TRBV9
j_call: TRBJ2-5
clone_size: .
cdr3_aa: CASSVGVLSEETQYF
cdr3_nt: TGTGCCAGCAGCGTAGGCGTACTATCAGAAGAGACCCAGTACTTC

d_call: .
v_call: TRBV5-6
j_call: TRBJ2-3
clone_size: .
cdr3_aa: CASSPVGGRADTQYF
cdr3_nt: TGTGCCAGCAGCCCTGTTGGGGGCCGTGCGGATACGCAGTATTTT

d_call: .
v_call: TRBV7-9
j_call: TRBJ2-4
clone_size: .
cdr3_aa: CASSRQGGNIQYF
cdr3_nt: TGTGCCAGCAGCCGTCAGGGGGGAAACATTCAGTACTTC

d_call: .
v_call: TRBV9
j_call: TRBJ2-2
clone_size: .
cdr3_aa: CASSVAGGRNTGELFF
cdr3_nt: TGTGCCAGCAGCGTAGCTGGAGGGAGAAACACCGGGGAGCTGTTTTTT

d_call: .
v_call: TRBV19
j_call: TRBJ2-7
clone_size: .
cdr3_aa: CASSSRSGQAAGEQYF
cdr3_nt: TGTGCCAGTAGTTCCCGTAGCGGACAGGCAGCGGGCGAGCAGTACTTC

d_call: .
v_call: TRBV12-5
j_call: TRBJ1-3
clone_size: few
cdr3_aa: CASGLATERLSSGNTIYF
cdr3_nt: TGTGCTAGTGGTTTGGCAACCGAGCGATTAAGCTCTGGAAACACCATATATTTT

d_call: TRBD1
v_call: TRBV4-2
j_call: TRBJ2-2
clone_size: .
cdr3_aa: CASSQEYRGTNTGELFF
cdr3_nt: TGTGCCAGCAGCCAAGAATACAGGGGCACGAACACCGGGGAGCTGTTTTTT

d_call: TRBD1
v_call: TRBV6-5
j_call: TRBJ1-2
clone_size: .
cdr3_aa: CASTADRGDYGYTF
cdr3_nt: TGTGCCAGCACTGCGGACAGGGGCGACTATGGCTACACCTTC

d_call: .
v_call: TRBV5-1
j_call: TRBJ1-4
clone_size: .
cdr3_aa: CASSRAPGAGEKLFF
cdr3_nt: TGCGCCAGCAGCAGGGCCCCAGGGGCGGGTGAAAAACTGTTTTTT

d_call: TRBD1
v_call: TRBV7-9
j_call: TRBJ1-1
clone_size: once
cdr3_aa: CASSRRRDRGPTEAFF
cdr3_nt: TGTGCCAGCAGCCGTCGACGGGACAGGGGGCCCACTGAAGCTTTCTTT

d_call: TRBD2
v_call: TRBV19
j_call: TRBJ2-5
clone_size: .
cdr3_aa: CASSITAGVQETQYF
cdr3_nt: TGTGCCAGTAGTATCACAGCGGGGGTCCAAGAGACCCAGTACTTC

d_call: .
v_call: TRBV19
j_call: TRBJ1-5
clone_size: once
cdr3_aa: CASSALQFQPQHF
cdr3_nt: TGTGCCAGTAGTGCCCTGCAGTTCCAGCCCCAGCATTTT

d_call: .
v_call: TRBV6-5
j_call: TRBJ2-3
clone_size: .
cdr3_aa: CASSFKAADTQYF
cdr3_nt: TGTGCCAGCAGTTTCAAGGCAGCGGATACGCAGTATTTT

d_call: .
v_call: TRBV12-3/TRBV12-4
j_call: TRBJ2-1
clone_size: once
cdr3_aa: CASTSGRNEQFF
cdr3_nt: TGTGCCAGCACATCAGGGCGGAATGAGCAGTTCTTC

d_call: .
v_call: TRBV2
j_call: TRBJ2-7
clone_size: .
cdr3_aa: CASSRSESSYEQYF
cdr3_nt: TGTGCCAGCAGTCGAAGTGAGAGCTCCTACGAGCAGTACTTC

d_call: TRBD1
v_call: TRBV9
j_call: TRBJ2-3
clone_size: medium-sized
cdr3_aa: CASSPSPGQGADTQYF
cdr3_nt: TGTGCCAGCAGCCCCAGTCCGGGACAGGGGGCAGATACGCAGTATTTT

d_call: TRBD1
v_call: TRBV5-5
j_call: TRBJ2-7
clone_size: few
cdr3_aa: CASSLEAGGYEQYF
cdr3_nt: TGTGCCAGCAGCTTGGAAGCAGGGGGATACGAGCAGTACTTC

d_call: TRBD2
v_call: TRBV9
j_call: TRBJ2-7
clone_size: .
cdr3_aa: CASSSRTSGGVNEQYF
cdr3_nt: TGTGCCAGCAGCTCCAGGACTAGCGGGGGCGTCAACGAGCAGTACTTC

d_call: .
v_call: TRBV10-1
j_call: TRBJ1-1
clone_size: .
cdr3_aa: CASSDGGYTEAFF
cdr3_nt: TGCGCCAGCAGTGACGGGGGGTACACTGAAGCTTTCTTT

d_call: TRBD1
v_call: TRBV10-3
j_call: TRBJ2-3
clone_size: .
cdr3_aa: CAIRGDRGADTQYF
cdr3_nt: TGTGCCATCAGGGGGGACAGGGGCGCAGATACGCAGTATTTT

d_call: .
v_call: TRBV6-1
j_call: TRBJ1-2
clone_size: .
cdr3_aa: CASSEGGAYGYTF
cdr3_nt: TGTGCCAGCAGTGAAGGGGGAGCCTATGGCTACACCTTC

d_call: .
v_call: TRBV19
j_call: TRBJ2-4
clone_size: .
cdr3_aa: CASSTEGQSLDIQYF
cdr3_nt: TGTGCCAGTAGTACAGAAGGACAGTCTCTGGACATTCAGTACTTC

d_call: .
v_call: TRBV6-2/TRBV6-3
j_call: TRBJ2-3
clone_size: .
cdr3_aa: CASSYSNVGPQYF
cdr3_nt: TGTGCCAGCAGTTACTCGAACGTGGGGCCGCAGTATTTT

d_call: .
v_call: TRBV30
j_call: TRBJ1-5
clone_size: few
cdr3_aa: CAWSLEQRNQPQHF
cdr3_nt: TGTGCCTGGAGTTTGGAACAGCGCAATCAGCCCCAGCATTTT

d_call: TRBD1
v_call: TRBV7-9
j_call: TRBJ2-2
clone_size: .
cdr3_aa: CASSPGTAYASNTGELFF
cdr3_nt: TGTGCCAGCAGCCCCGGGACAGCGTATGCTTCGAACACCGGGGAGCTGTTTTTT

d_call: .
v_call: TRBV6-5
j_call: TRBJ1-6
clone_size: .
cdr3_aa: CASILSTHANSPLHF
cdr3_nt: TGTGCCAGCATTCTTAGCACGCACGCGAATTCACCCCTCCACTTT

d_call: TRBD1
v_call: TRBV5-1
j_call: TRBJ1-6
clone_size: .
cdr3_aa: CASSLTGTDDSPLHF
cdr3_nt: TGCGCCAGCAGCCTGACTGGGACAGACGATTCACCCCTCCACTTT

d_call: TRBD1
v_call: TRBV7-2
j_call: TRBJ1-4
clone_size: few
cdr3_aa: CASSWGLQGGNEKLFF
cdr3_nt: TGTGCCAGCAGCTGGGGCCTACAGGGGGGAAATGAAAAACTGTTTTTT

d_call: .
v_call: TRBV27
j_call: TRBJ2-3
clone_size: once
cdr3_aa: CASSLKSSTSTDTQYF
cdr3_nt: TGTGCCAGCAGTTTAAAGAGTAGTACGTCCACAGATACGCAGTATTTT

d_call: .
v_call: TRBV28
j_call: TRBJ1-3
clone_size: .
cdr3_aa: CASSLTDSGNTIYF
cdr3_nt: TGTGCCAGCAGCTTGACAGACTCTGGAAACACCATATATTTT

d_call: TRBD1
v_call: TRBV4-1
j_call: TRBJ2-2
clone_size: .
cdr3_aa: CASSLPRDSRSNTGELFF
cdr3_nt: TGCGCCAGCAGCCTCCCCCGGGACAGCCGGTCGAACACCGGGGAGCTGTTTTTT

d_call: TRBD1
v_call: TRBV3-1/TRBV3-2
j_call: TRBJ1-2
clone_size: .
cdr3_aa: CASSHRGVNYGYTF
cdr3_nt: TGTGCCAGCAGCCACAGGGGGGTAAACTATGGCTACACCTTC

d_call: .
v_call: TRBV4-1
j_call: TRBJ1-4
clone_size: .
cdr3_aa: CASSQVWSRRTTNEKLFF
cdr3_nt: TGCGCCAGCAGCCAAGTTTGGAGCCGCCGTACAACTAATGAAAAACTGTTTTTT

d_call: .
v_call: TRBV2
j_call: TRBJ1-2
clone_size: .
cdr3_aa: CASSEFLGGTSGYTF
cdr3_nt: TGTGCCAGCAGTGAATTCCTTGGGGGGACGAGTGGCTACACCTTC

d_call: TRBD1
v_call: TRBV5-1
j_call: TRBJ2-3
clone_size: .
cdr3_aa: CASSLVEQGPLDTQYF
cdr3_nt: TGCGCCAGCAGCTTAGTGGAACAGGGGCCTTTAGATACGCAGTATTTT

d_call: .
v_call: TRBV11-1
j_call: TRBJ2-1
clone_size: .
cdr3_aa: CASSVSNEQFF
cdr3_nt: TGTGCCAGCAGCGTCAGCAATGAGCAGTTCTTC

d_call: .
v_call: TRBV28
j_call: TRBJ2-5
clone_size: .
cdr3_aa: CASSLLTWGRGTKETQYF
cdr3_nt: TGTGCCAGCAGTTTATTAACTTGGGGGAGGGGGACCAAAGAGACCCAGTACTTC

d_call: TRBD1
v_call: TRBV27
j_call: TRBJ1-5
clone_size: .
cdr3_aa: CASGGQGGEPQHF
cdr3_nt: TGTGCCAGCGGAGGACAGGGCGGTGAGCCCCAGCATTTT

d_call: .
v_call: TRBV27
j_call: TRBJ1-2
clone_size: .
cdr3_aa: CASSFSRRGNYGYTF
cdr3_nt: TGTGCCAGCAGTTTTTCCCGGAGAGGCAACTATGGCTACACCTTC

d_call: TRBD1
v_call: TRBV2
j_call: TRBJ1-2
clone_size: .
cdr3_aa: CASSIGQGANYGYTF
cdr3_nt: TGTGCCAGCAGTATCGGACAGGGAGCTAACTATGGCTACACCTTC

d_call: .
v_call: TRBV4-2
j_call: TRBJ2-2
clone_size: .
cdr3_aa: CASSLRVGDTGELFF
cdr3_nt: TGTGCCAGCAGCCTCAGGGTCGGAGACACCGGGGAGCTGTTTTTT

d_call: TRBD1
v_call: TRBV2
j_call: TRBJ1-3
clone_size: .
cdr3_aa: CASSLGQRSGNTIYF
cdr3_nt: TGTGCCAGCAGCTTGGGACAGCGATCTGGAAACACCATATATTTT

d_call: .
v_call: TRBV5-1
j_call: TRBJ1-6
clone_size: .
cdr3_aa: CASSLDFGEGYNSPLHF
cdr3_nt: TGCGCCAGCAGCTTGGATTTCGGGGAGGGGTATAATTCACCCCTCCACTTT

d_call: .
v_call: TRBV3-1/TRBV3-2
j_call: TRBJ1-4
clone_size: .
cdr3_aa: CASSTNRDEKLFF
cdr3_nt: TGTGCCAGCAGCACAAACAGGGACGAAAAACTGTTTTTT

d_call: .
v_call: TRBV5-4
j_call: TRBJ1-1
clone_size: .
cdr3_aa: CASSFFGGRTEAFF
cdr3_nt: TGTGCCAGCAGCTTCTTCGGGGGACGCACTGAAGCTTTCTTT

d_call: .
v_call: TRBV5-4
j_call: TRBJ1-2
clone_size: .
cdr3_aa: CASKEGTMIGYTF
cdr3_nt: TGTGCCAGCAAAGAGGGTACGATGATTGGCTACACCTTC

d_call: .
v_call: TRBV7-9
j_call: TRBJ1-2
clone_size: once
cdr3_aa: CASSLSWEGHGYTF
cdr3_nt: TGTGCCAGCAGTCTTTCTTGGGAGGGCCATGGCTACACCTTC

d_call: .
v_call: TRBV5-4
j_call: TRBJ2-7
clone_size: once
cdr3_aa: CASSLYRGSSYEQYF
cdr3_nt: TGTGCCAGCAGCTTGTATCGGGGGAGTTCCTACGAGCAGTACTTC

d_call: .
v_call: TRBV7-6
j_call: TRBJ1-3
clone_size: .
cdr3_aa: CASSLGADRRGNTIYF
cdr3_nt: TGTGCCAGCAGCTTAGGGGCCGACAGGCGGGGAAACACCATATATTTT

d_call: .
v_call: TRBV10-3
j_call: TRBJ1-6
clone_size: .
cdr3_aa: CATSSGNTLNSPLHF
cdr3_nt: TGTGCCACCAGTTCCGGGAACACATTAAATTCACCCCTCCACTTT

d_call: .
v_call: TRBV25-1
j_call: TRBJ1-3
clone_size: .
cdr3_aa: CASSEGEPRGSGNTIYF
cdr3_nt: TGTGCCAGCAGTGAAGGAGAGCCAAGGGGGTCCGGAAACACCATATATTTT

d_call: .
v_call: TRBV11-2
j_call: TRBJ2-7
clone_size: .
cdr3_aa: CASSFEDSPGQHF
cdr3_nt: TGTGCCAGCAGCTTCGAGGACTCTCCGGGACAACACTTC

d_call: .
v_call: TRBV27
j_call: TRBJ2-7
clone_size: .
cdr3_aa: CASSLSPHNEQYF
cdr3_nt: TGTGCCAGCAGTTTATCCCCCCACAACGAGCAGTACTTC

d_call: .
v_call: TRBV30
j_call: TRBJ1-1
clone_size: .
cdr3_aa: CAWTKRGNPNTEAFF
cdr3_nt: TGTGCCTGGACCAAACGGGGGAACCCGAACACTGAAGCTTTCTTT

d_call: .
v_call: TRBV6-6
j_call: TRBJ2-2
clone_size: .
cdr3_aa: CASSSGGGHTGELFF
cdr3_nt: TGTGCCAGCAGTTCAGGGGGAGGCCACACCGGGGAGCTGTTTTTT

d_call: TRBD2
v_call: TRBV7-3
j_call: TRBJ2-5
clone_size: .
cdr3_aa: CASSLTLAGQETQYF
cdr3_nt: TGTGCCAGCAGCTTGACTCTAGCGGGGCAAGAGACCCAGTACTTC

d_call: TRBD1
v_call: TRBV5-1
j_call: TRBJ1-4
clone_size: .
cdr3_aa: CASRLPGTGDEKLFF
cdr3_nt: TGCGCCAGCAGGTTGCCCGGGACAGGGGATGAAAAACTGTTTTTT

d_call: .
v_call: TRBV12-5
j_call: TRBJ2-3
clone_size: .
cdr3_aa: CASGSAVGGTDTQYF
cdr3_nt: TGTGCTAGTGGCTCGGCGGTGGGAGGAACAGATACGCAGTATTTT